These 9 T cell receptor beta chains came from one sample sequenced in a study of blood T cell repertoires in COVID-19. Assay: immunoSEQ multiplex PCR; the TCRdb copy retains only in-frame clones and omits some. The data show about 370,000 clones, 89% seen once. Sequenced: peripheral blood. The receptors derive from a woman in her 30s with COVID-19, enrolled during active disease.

CDR3 sequence reads: CASSPLQGASYNEQFF. CDR3 bases: TGTGCCAGCTCACCTTTACAGGGGGCTTCCTACAATGAGCAGTTCTTC. The chain employs TRBV18 and TRBJ2-1; TRBD1 aligns across 9 bases. Trimming removed 3 bases from V and 1 base from J; junction bases left unmatched: 4. Germline loops: CDR1 KGHSH, CDR2 LQKENI. This CDR3 is built from 16 residues.

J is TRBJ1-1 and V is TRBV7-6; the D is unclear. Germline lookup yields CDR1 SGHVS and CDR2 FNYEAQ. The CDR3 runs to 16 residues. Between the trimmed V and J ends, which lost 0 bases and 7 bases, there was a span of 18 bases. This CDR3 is CASSLALGGDLGEAFF. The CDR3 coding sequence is TGTGCCAGCAGCTTAGCGTTGGGCGGGGATTTGGGTGAAGCTTTCTTT.

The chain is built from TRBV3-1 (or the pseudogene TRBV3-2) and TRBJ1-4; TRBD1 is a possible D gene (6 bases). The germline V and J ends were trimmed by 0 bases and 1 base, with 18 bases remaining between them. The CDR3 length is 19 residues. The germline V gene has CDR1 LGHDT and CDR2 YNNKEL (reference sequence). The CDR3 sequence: CASSQDRAGVFVTNEKLFF. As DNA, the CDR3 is TGTGCCAGCAGCCAAGATCGAGCAGGGGTTTTTGTAACTAATGAAAAACTGTTTTTT.

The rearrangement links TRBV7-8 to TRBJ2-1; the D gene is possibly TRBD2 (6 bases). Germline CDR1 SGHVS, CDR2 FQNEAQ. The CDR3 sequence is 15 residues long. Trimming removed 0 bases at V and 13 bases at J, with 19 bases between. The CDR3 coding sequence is TGTGCCAGCAGCTTAGCGACGATGGGGGGACGAAACCAGTTCTTC. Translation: CASSLATMGGRNQFF.

CDR3: CASSLDLVGQGAGDTQYF. CDR3 DNA: TGTGCCAGCAGCTTAGATCTCGTGGGACAGGGGGCTGGAGATACGCAGTATTTT. J is TRBJ2-3 and V is TRBV11-2; 12 bases are a match to TRBD1. V shed 0 bases and J 5 bases; nucleotides not matched to a gene: 9. There are 18 residues in the CDR3. CDR1 is SGHAT and CDR2 is FQNNGV in the germline V gene.

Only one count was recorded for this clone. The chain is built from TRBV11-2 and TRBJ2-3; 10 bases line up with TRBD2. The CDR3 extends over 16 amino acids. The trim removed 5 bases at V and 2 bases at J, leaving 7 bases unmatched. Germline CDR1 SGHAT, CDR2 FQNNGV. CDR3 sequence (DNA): TGTGCCAGCAGCCCTTTAGCGGGGGGACTCACAGATACGCAGTATTTT. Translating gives CASSPLAGGLTDTQYF.

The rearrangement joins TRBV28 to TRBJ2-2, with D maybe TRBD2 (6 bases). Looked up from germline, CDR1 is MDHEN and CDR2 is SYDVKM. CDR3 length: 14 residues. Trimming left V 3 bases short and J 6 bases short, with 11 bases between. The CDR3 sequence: CASSLDGGAGELFF. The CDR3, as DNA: TGTGCCAGCAGTTTGGACGGAGGGGCCGGGGAGCTGTTTTTT.

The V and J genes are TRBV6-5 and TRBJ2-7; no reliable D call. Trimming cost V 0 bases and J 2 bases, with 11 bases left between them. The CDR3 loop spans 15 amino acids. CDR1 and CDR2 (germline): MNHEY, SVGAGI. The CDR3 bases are TGTGCCAGCAGTTACTCGTTTGTCGGTCCCTACGAGCAGTACTTC. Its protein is CASSYSFVGPYEQYF.

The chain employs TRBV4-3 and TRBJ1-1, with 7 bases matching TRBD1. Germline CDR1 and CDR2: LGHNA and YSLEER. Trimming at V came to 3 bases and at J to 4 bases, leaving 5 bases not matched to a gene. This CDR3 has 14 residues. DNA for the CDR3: TGCGCCAGCAGCCATGACAGGGTGGGCACTGAAGCTTTCTTT. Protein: CASSHDRVGTEAFF.